The 15 T cell receptor beta chains given below trace back to one sample, sequenced in a study of blood T cells in healthy people across ages. It was with a sample-barcoded 5' primer and a J-beta primer mix that a second PCR of about 6 to 12 cycles was run. MiXCR, applied by TCRdb to the 5' RACE reads, yields one record per CDR3 protein. The table records about 780,000 distinct CDR3 sequences, around 50% of them present only once. Sample: blood. The receptors derive from a man at least 80 years old in good health.

Turning to this clonotype: A much more abundant neighbour one base away suggests this may be a read error. The V and J genes are TRBV12-3 or TRBV12-4 and TRBJ2-7; D uncertain. CDR3 length equals 14 residues. The CDR3 DNA follows: TGTGCCGGCAGTTTAGTCCTTAGCTCCTACGAGCAGTACTTC. Residues: CAGSLVLSSYEQYF.

This clonotype was recorded at least ten times. CDR3 sequence: CASSLETGDKFTEQYF. The DNA of the CDR3 is TGTGCCAGCAGCTTAGAGACAGGGGATAAATTTACGGAGCAGTACTTC. The chain employs TRBV11-3 and TRBJ2-7, with 8 bases identical to TRBD1. With V trimmed by 0 bases and J by 7 bases, 11 bases remained unmatched. Germline lookup yields CDR1 SGHNT and CDR2 YENEEA. This CDR3 has 16 amino acids.

The J gene is TRBJ2-4, the V gene TRBV20-1, with 12 nucleotides matching TRBD2. From germline, CDR1 is DFQATT and CDR2 SNEGSKA (reference sequence). This CDR3 has 14 amino acids. Trimming took 6 bases from V and 13 from J; bases not matched to a gene: 13. CDR3 sequence reads: CSASSGRVSDEQYF. In DNA form, the CDR3 reads TGCAGTGCCTCTAGCGGGAGGGTCTCGGATGAGCAGTACTTC.

The gene calls are TRBV27 and TRBJ1-5, with TRBD1 matching 10 bases. V lost 5 bases, J lost 6 bases, and 10 bases stayed unmatched. CDR3 size: 16 residues. Germline assignment: CDR1 MNHEY and CDR2 SMNVEV (reference sequence). The CDR3 region is CASSGETGGVGQPQHF. The CDR3 DNA sequence: TGTGCCAGCAGTGGAGAGACAGGGGGCGTCGGTCAGCCCCAGCATTTT.

This clonotype has a single count. This rearrangement joins TRBV11-2 to TRBJ2-2; no definite D call. The CDR3 spans 13 residues. Trimming pared 7 bases from V and 3 bases from J, leaving 9 bases between. The germline CDR1 and CDR2 sequences are SGHAT and FQNNGV. In DNA, the CDR3 is TGTGCCAGCAAACCGCTCGACACCGGGGAGCTGTTTTTT. Protein product: CASKPLDTGELFF.

The J gene is TRBJ2-7, the V gene TRBV4-2; D remains unclear. Trimming took 0 bases from V and 4 from J, leaving 13 bases between them. This CDR3 is 15 amino acids long. Looked up from germline, CDR1 is LGHNA and CDR2 is YNFKEQ. The CDR3 loop is CASSQEVLGKYEQYF. The CDR3 DNA sequence: TGTGCCAGCAGCCAAGAGGTATTGGGAAAGTACGAGCAGTACTTC.

This chain connects TRBV7-6 to TRBJ2-7, with a tentative D call TRBD2 (5 bases). Germline V CDR1 and CDR2: SGHVS, FNYEAQ. The length of the CDR3 is 14 residues. V lost 0 bases and J 7 bases, leaving 13 bases between the germline ends. CDR3 nucleotide sequence: TGTGCCAGCAGCTTAGCGGGAGAAGGCAATGAGCAGTACTTC. Translation: CASSLAGEGNEQYF.

This chain connects TRBV7-2 to TRBJ2-1; TRBD1 is a possible D gene (5 bases). Germline CDR1 and CDR2: SGHTA and FQGNSA. V was cut by 5 bases and J by 9 bases, with 11 bases left in between. The CDR3 contains 12 residues. CDR3 sequence: CASSHQRGEQFF. The CDR3 nucleotides read TGTGCCAGCAGCCACCAAAGGGGTGAGCAGTTCTTC.

This clonotype showed up just a few times. The chain couples TRBV7-2 to TRBJ2-5, with D possibly matching TRBD2 (6 bases). Trimming removed 0 bases at V and 11 bases at J, with 16 bases between. The germline CDR1 and CDR2 sequences are SGHTA and FQGNSA. The CDR3 has 14 residues. The DNA of the CDR3 is TGTGCCAGCAGCTTAGCCCGGGACTCTGTGGAGCAGTACTTC. This sequence encodes CASSLARDSVEQYF.

This clonotype has only a few counts. The chain has TRBV20-1 and TRBJ2-7; D may be TRBD2 (6 bases). The CDR3 totals 12 residues. V lost 6 bases and J lost 3, with 12 bases in between. Per germline, CDR1 DFQATT and CDR2 SNEGSKA (reference sequence). In DNA, the CDR3 is TGCAGTGCCGAAGGCGGGGACTACGAGCAGTACTTC. Its protein is CSAEGGDYEQYF.

The chain employs TRBV10-3 and TRBJ1-6; 7 bases agree with TRBD1. This CDR3 spans 13 amino acids. V shed 10 bases and J 7 bases; nucleotides not matched to a gene: 7. CDR1 is ENHRY, CDR2 SYGVKD, per germline. The CDR3 is CATHRDSNSPLHF. In nucleotides, the CDR3 is TGTGCCACCCACCGGGACAGCAATTCACCCCTCCACTTT.

The V and J genes are TRBV12-3 or TRBV12-4 and TRBJ2-1; 10 bases agree with TRBD2. V lost 5 bases to trimming and J lost 12 bases; unmatched junction nucleotides: 19. The length of the CDR3 is 17 residues. The CDR3 is CASSPDVTSGRAGGQFF. CDR3 bases: TGTGCCAGCAGTCCCGACGTCACCAGCGGGAGGGCCGGTGGGCAGTTCTTC.

In this sample, this clonotype turned up a few times. This chain joins TRBV12-3 or TRBV12-4 and TRBJ1-2, with 9 nucleotides matching TRBD1. V lost 7 bases, J lost 8 bases, and 11 bases stayed unmatched. The CDR3 runs to 14 residues. DNA of the CDR3: TGTGCCAGCACCGCGACAGGGGGATCAGGGGGCTACACCTTC. Amino acid sequence: CASTATGGSGGYTF.

This clonotype was counted only a few times. The CDR3 here is CASSLGTGMGEQYF. The CDR3 DNA reads TGTGCCAGCAGCTTAGGGACAGGGATGGGTGAGCAGTACTTC. The rearrangement joins TRBV7-2 to TRBJ2-7, with TRBD1 matching 8 bases. Germline V gives CDR1 SGHTA, CDR2 FQGNSA. The CDR3 length is 14 residues. V shed 1 base and J 7 bases; nucleotides not matched to a gene: 6.

This clonotype was seen a few times. This chain joins TRBV10-1 and TRBJ2-2; D remains unclear. Between the trimmed V and J ends, which lost 6 bases and 1 base, there was a span of 3 bases. Germline values: CDR1 WNHNN, CDR2 SYGVQD (reference sequence). This CDR3 region has 12 residues. The CDR3 bases are TGCGCCAGCAGAGGGAACACCGGGGAGCTGTTTTTT. Its protein product is CASRGNTGELFF.